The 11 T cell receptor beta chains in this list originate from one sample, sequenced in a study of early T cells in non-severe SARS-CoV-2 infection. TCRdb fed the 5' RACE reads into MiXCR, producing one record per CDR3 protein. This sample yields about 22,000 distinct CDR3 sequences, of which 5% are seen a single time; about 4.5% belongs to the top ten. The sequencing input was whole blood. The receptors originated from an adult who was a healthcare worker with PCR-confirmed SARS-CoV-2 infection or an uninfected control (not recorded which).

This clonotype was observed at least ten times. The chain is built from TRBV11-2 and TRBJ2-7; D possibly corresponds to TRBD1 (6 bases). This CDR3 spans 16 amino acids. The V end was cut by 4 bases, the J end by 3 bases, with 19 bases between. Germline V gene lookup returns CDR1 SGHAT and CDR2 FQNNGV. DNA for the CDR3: TGTGCCAGCAGCTCAATTCAGGGCAGGGGTTTCTACGAGCAGTACTTC. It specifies CASSSIQGRGFYEQYF.

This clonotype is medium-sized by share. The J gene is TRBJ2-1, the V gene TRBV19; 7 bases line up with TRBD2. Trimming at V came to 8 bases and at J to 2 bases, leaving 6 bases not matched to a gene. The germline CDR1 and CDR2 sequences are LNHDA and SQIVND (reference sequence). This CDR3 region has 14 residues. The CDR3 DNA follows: TGTGCCAGTCCACTAGCGCAGCCCTACAATGAGCAGTTCTTC. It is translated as CASPLAQPYNEQFF.

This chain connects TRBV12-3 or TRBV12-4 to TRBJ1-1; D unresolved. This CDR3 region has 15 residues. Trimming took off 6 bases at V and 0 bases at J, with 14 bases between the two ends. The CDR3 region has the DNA TGTGCCAGCAGATGGACGACCTTAATGAACACTGAAGCTTTCTTT. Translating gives CASRWTTLMNTEAFF.

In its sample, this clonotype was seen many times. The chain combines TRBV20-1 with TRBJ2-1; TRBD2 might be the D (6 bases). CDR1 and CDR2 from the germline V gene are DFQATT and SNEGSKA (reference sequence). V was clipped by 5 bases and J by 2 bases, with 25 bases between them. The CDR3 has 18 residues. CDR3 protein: CSAGLLRVVGGPYNEQFF. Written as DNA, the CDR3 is TGCAGTGCTGGACTCCTGAGGGTGGTGGGGGGTCCCTACAATGAGCAGTTCTTC.

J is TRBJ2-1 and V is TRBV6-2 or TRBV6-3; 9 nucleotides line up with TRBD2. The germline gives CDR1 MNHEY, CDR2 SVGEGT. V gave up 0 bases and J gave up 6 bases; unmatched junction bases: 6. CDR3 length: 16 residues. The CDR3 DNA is TGTGCCAGCAGTTACTCCCGACTAGCGGAGGCCAATGAGCAGTTCTTC. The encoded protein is CASSYSRLAEANEQFF.

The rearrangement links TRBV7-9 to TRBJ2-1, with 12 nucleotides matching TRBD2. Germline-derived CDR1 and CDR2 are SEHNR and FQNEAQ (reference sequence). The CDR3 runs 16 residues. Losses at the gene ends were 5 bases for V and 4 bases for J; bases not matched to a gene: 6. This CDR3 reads CASSQTSGGTYNEQFF. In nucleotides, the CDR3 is TGTGCCAGCAGCCAGACTAGCGGGGGAACTTACAATGAGCAGTTCTTC.

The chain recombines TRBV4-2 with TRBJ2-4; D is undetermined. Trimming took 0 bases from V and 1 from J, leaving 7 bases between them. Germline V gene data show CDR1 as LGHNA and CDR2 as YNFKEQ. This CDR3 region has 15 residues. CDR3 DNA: TGTGCCAGCAGCCAAGATTGGGATGCCAAAAACATTCAGTACTTC. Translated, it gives CASSQDWDAKNIQYF.

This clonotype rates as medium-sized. CDR3 DNA: TGCGCCAGCAGTTGGACACTAGGAGAGACCCAGTACTTC. It translates to CASSWTLGETQYF. The chain recombines TRBV10-1 with TRBJ2-5; perhaps D is TRBD1 or TRBD2 (5 bases each). The CDR3 length is 13 residues. CDR1 WNHNN and CDR2 SYGVQD come from the germline V gene (reference sequence). V dropped 5 bases and J dropped 4 bases, with 11 bases sitting between them.

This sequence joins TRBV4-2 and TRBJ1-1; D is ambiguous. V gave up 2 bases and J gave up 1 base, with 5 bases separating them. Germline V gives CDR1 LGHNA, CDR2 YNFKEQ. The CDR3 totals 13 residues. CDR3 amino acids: CASSQQTNTEAFF. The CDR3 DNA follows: TGTGCCAGCAGCCAACAAACGAACACTGAAGCTTTCTTT.

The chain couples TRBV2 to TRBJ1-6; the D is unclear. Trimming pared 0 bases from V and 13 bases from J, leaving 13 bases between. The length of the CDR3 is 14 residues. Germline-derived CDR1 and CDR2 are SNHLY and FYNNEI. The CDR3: CASSEAGSRSPLHF. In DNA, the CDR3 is TGTGCCAGCAGTGAAGCGGGCTCTAGGTCTCCCCTCCACTTT.

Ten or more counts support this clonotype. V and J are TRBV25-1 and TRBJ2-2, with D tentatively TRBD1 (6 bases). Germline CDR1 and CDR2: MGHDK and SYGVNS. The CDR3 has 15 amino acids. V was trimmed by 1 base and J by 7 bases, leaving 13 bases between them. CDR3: CASSEWKAGVGELFF. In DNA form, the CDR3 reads TGTGCCAGCAGTGAATGGAAGGCAGGGGTCGGGGAGCTGTTTTTT.